Listed here are 32 T cell receptor beta chains from one sample, sequenced in a study of cytomegalovirus exposure and HLA in healthy donors. Amplification used 60 Vbeta primers and 13 Jbeta primers. Generated by immunoSEQ multiplex PCR, the TCRdb table keeps only in-frame clones and is missing some. The sample holds about 180,000 clones, about 80% seen once. Material: PBMCs. Receptor source: a woman in her 30s in good health and CMV-seronegative.

A remark on this clone: The junction shows a germline mismatch at one end, possibly a read error. The rearrangement joins TRBV20-1 to TRBJ1-5; D not resolved. Germline assignment: CDR1 DFQATT and CDR2 SNEGSKA (reference sequence). This CDR3 contains 11 residues. Here the CDR3 reads CSAQWAQAQHF. The CDR3 region has the DNA TGCAGTGCTCAGTGGGCTCAGGCCCAGCATTTT.

The J gene is TRBJ2-3, the V gene TRBV6-1; D may be TRBD1 (5 bases). CDR1 MNHNS and CDR2 SASEGT come from the germline V gene. V was shortened by 3 bases and J by 3 bases, with 10 bases between the two germline ends. This CDR3 spans 14 amino acids. The CDR3 here is CASSDTQETDTQYF. The DNA for the CDR3 is TGTGCCAGCAGTGACACACAGGAAACAGATACGCAGTATTTT.

The rearrangement links TRBV6-6 to TRBJ2-7, with TRBD1 matching over 9 bases. From germline, CDR1 is MNHNY and CDR2 SVGAGI (reference sequence). V lost 4 bases, J lost 2 bases, and 3 bases stayed unmatched. The CDR3 length is 14 residues. The CDR3 DNA follows: TGTGCCAGCAGTTCTGACAGGGGGACCTACGAGCAGTACTTC. Protein product: CASSSDRGTYEQYF.

V is TRBV5-1 and J is TRBJ2-1; the match to TRBD2 covers 7 bases. This CDR3 is 15 amino acids long. Germline CDR1 reads SGHRS; CDR2 reads YFSETQ. J gave up 10 bases and V 0 bases, and 10 bases lay outside the gene matches. CDR3 region: CASSLDATSSREQFF. The CDR3 bases are TGCGCCAGCAGCTTGGACGCGACTAGCTCGCGGGAGCAGTTCTTC.

The chain carries TRBV4-1 and TRBJ1-1; 7 nucleotides agree with TRBD1. This CDR3 has 15 residues. Trimming took 1 base from V and 3 from J; bases not matched to a gene: 5. Germline lookup yields CDR1 MGHRA and CDR2 YSYEKL. CDR3 in amino acids: CASSQVTGVDTEAFF. The DNA of the CDR3 is TGCGCCAGCAGCCAAGTAACAGGGGTTGACACTGAAGCTTTCTTT.

Note on this clone: This sample includes further DNA sequences coding for the same CDR3. The CDR3 nucleotides are TGTGCCAGCAGCCCGGACAGGGTTCGAAACACCATATATTTT. It encodes CASSPDRVRNTIYF. The chain joins TRBV7-2 to TRBJ1-3; 8 positions agree with TRBD1. Per the germline V gene, CDR1 is SGHTA and CDR2 is FQGNSA. This CDR3 spans 14 amino acids. Unmatched junction bases numbered 5, after V lost 5 bases and J lost 5 bases. Complete variable domain (other parts from reference TRBV7-2 and TRBJ1-3): GAGVSQSPSNKVTEKGKDVELRCDPISGHTALYWYRQSLGQGLEFLIYFQGNSAPDKSGLPSDRFSAERTGGSVSTLTIQRTQQEDSAVYLCASSPDRVRNTIYFGEGSWLTVV.

The V and J genes are TRBV19 and TRBJ1-4; possible D gene TRBD1, 5 bases. Deletions cut 5 bases from V and 14 bases from J, with 15 bases between. The CDR3 totals 12 residues. The germline V gene encodes CDR1 LNHDA and CDR2 SQIVND (reference sequence). The CDR3 DNA reads as TGTGCCAGTAGTGACCGGGACTTAAGGCTGTTTTTT. Its translation is CASSDRDLRLFF.

The V call is TRBV6-1, the J call TRBJ2-5, with D uncertain. The CDR3 contains 13 residues. V shed 3 bases and J shed 5 bases, with 10 bases lying between them. Germline values: CDR1 MNHNS, CDR2 SASEGT. CDR3 amino acids: CASSDPGRETQYF. The CDR3 DNA reads TGTGCCAGCAGTGATCCAGGCCGGGAGACCCAGTACTTC.

CDR3 amino acids: CASSFGPRSFF. The CDR3, as DNA: TGTGCCAGCAGTTTTGGGCCCCGCTCTTTCTTT. The J gene is TRBJ1-1, the V gene TRBV27; D uncertain. This CDR3 comprises 11 residues. V dropped 3 bases and J dropped 12 bases, with 11 bases sitting between them. The germline CDR1 and CDR2 sequences are MNHEY and SMNVEV (reference sequence).

This chain uses TRBV18 with TRBJ2-6; 7 bases map to TRBD2. With V trimmed by 3 bases and J by 4 bases, 9 bases remained unmatched. CDR1 is KGHSH and CDR2 is LQKENI in the germline V gene. CDR3 length: 17 residues. The CDR3 sequence is CASSPAGTTWGANVLTF. As DNA, the CDR3 is TGTGCCAGCTCACCCGCCGGGACTACCTGGGGGGCCAACGTCCTGACTTTC.

The rearrangement uses TRBV15 and TRBJ2-2; tentative D call: TRBD2 (6 bases). CDR3 length: 14 residues. Germline V gene lookup returns CDR1 LNHNV and CDR2 YYDKDF (reference sequence). V lost 0 bases to trimming and J lost 8 bases, with 10 bases between them. CDR3 amino acids: CATSRDLGGGELFF. Written as DNA, the CDR3 is TGTGCCACCAGCAGAGATCTGGGAGGTGGGGAGCTGTTTTTT.

This chain joins TRBV6-5 and TRBJ1-2; 10 bases are a match to TRBD1. This CDR3 is 15 amino acids long. Trimming at V came to 6 bases and at J to 6 bases, leaving 10 bases not matched to a gene. CDR1 and CDR2 from the germline V gene are MNHEY and SVGAGI. The CDR3 DNA sequence: TGTGCCAGCAGCATGGGGACAGGGGCCAGGAATGGCTACACCTTC. Its translation is CASSMGTGARNGYTF.

The chain joins TRBV10-1 to TRBJ2-2; 9 bases fit TRBD2. The V segment lost 2 bases and the J segment 1 base; nucleotides outside the gene matches: 5. The CDR3 length is 17 residues. Germline lookup yields CDR1 WNHNN and CDR2 SYGVQD (reference sequence). The CDR3 sequence is CASSERVAGVNTGELFF. Here the CDR3 DNA reads TGCGCCAGCAGTGAGCGAGTAGCGGGGGTGAACACCGGGGAGCTGTTTTTT.

The rearrangement links TRBV6-6 to TRBJ2-7; a possible D gene is TRBD2 (5 bases). Germline V gene data show CDR1 as MNHNY and CDR2 as SVGAGI (reference sequence). This CDR3 contains 13 residues. The V end lost 5 bases, the J end lost 4 bases, and 12 bases lay between the germline ends. Here the CDR3 reads CASSQLGAYEQYF. In DNA form, the CDR3 reads TGTGCCAGCAGTCAACTAGGCGCATACGAGCAGTACTTC.

The chain recombines TRBV30 with TRBJ2-5, with 8 positions matching TRBD1. This CDR3 region has 13 residues. The germline CDR1 and CDR2 sequences are GTSNPN and SVGIG (reference sequence). J gave up 5 bases and V 4 bases, and 6 bases lay outside the gene matches. The CDR3 nucleotides read TGTGCCTGGACCGGGGACAGGCAGGAGACCCAGTACTTC. This codes for CAWTGDRQETQYF. The full variable domain, completed using reference TRBV30 and TRBJ2-5, is SQTIHQWPATLVQPVGSPLSLECTVEGTSNPNLYWYRQAAGRGLQLLFYSVGIGQISSEVPQNLSASRPQDRQFILSSKKLLLSDSGFYLCAWTGDRQETQYFGPGTRLLVL.

V usage is TRBV14 and J usage is TRBJ1-1; maybe TRBD1 (5 bases). The germline V gene has CDR1 SGHDN and CDR2 FVKESK. This CDR3 spans 15 amino acids. Trimming pared 3 bases from V and 1 base from J, leaving 12 bases between. The CDR3 reads CASSHLGGGNTEAFF. The CDR3 region has the DNA TGTGCCAGCAGCCACCTCGGCGGGGGGAACACTGAAGCTTTCTTT. Full variable domain (outside the CDR3, taken from reference TRBV14 and TRBJ1-1): EAGVTQFPSHSVIEKGQTVTLRCDPISGHDNLYWYRRVMGKEIKFLLHFVKESKQDESGMPNNRFLAERTGGTYSTLKVQPAELEDSGVYFCASSHLGGGNTEAFFGQGTRLTVV.

J is TRBJ1-6 and V is TRBV4-1; perhaps TRBD1 as D (6 bases). This CDR3 comprises 16 residues. CDR1 and CDR2 (germline): MGHRA, YSYEKL. The ends were cut back, 4 bases at V and 9 bases at J, with 19 bases in the middle. CDR3: CASSLQQGVLGSPLHF. CDR3 nucleotide sequence: TGCGCCAGCAGCCTACAACAGGGAGTATTAGGTTCACCCCTCCACTTT.

The chain combines TRBV6-1 with TRBJ1-1; D is unclear. V was shortened by 1 base and J by 0 bases, with 9 bases between the two germline ends. This CDR3 comprises 15 residues. Germline CDR1 is MNHNS and CDR2 is SASEGT. The DNA of the CDR3 is TGTGCCAGCAGTGAAGATGGCAGGATGAACACTGAAGCTTTCTTT. Residues: CASSEDGRMNTEAFF.

Concerning this clone itself: The same CDR3 is also encoded by other DNA sequences in this sample. The genes are TRBV10-2 and TRBJ2-5; D is possibly TRBD2 (6 bases). Between the trimmed V and J ends, which lost 6 bases and 5 bases, there was a span of 25 bases. Germline CDR1 is WSHSY and CDR2 is SAAADI. This CDR3 spans 17 amino acids. This chain's CDR3 is CASRPLKTGLERETQYF. CDR3 nucleotide sequence: TGCGCCAGCAGGCCCCTTAAGACGGGACTCGAACGCGAGACCCAGTACTTC.

The chain joins TRBV30 to TRBJ1-3; tentatively, D is TRBD1 (6 bases). CDR1 is GTSNPN, CDR2 SVGIG, per germline (reference sequence). This CDR3 is 14 amino acids long. Trimming took off 4 bases at V and 1 base at J, with 11 bases between the two ends. CDR3 DNA sequence: TGTGCCTGGAAACAGGGTTTTTCTGGAAACACCATATATTTT. This gives the protein CAWKQGFSGNTIYF.

The chain recombines TRBV29-1 with TRBJ1-3, with 7 bases identical to TRBD1. Germline trimming cut 4 bases from V and 3 bases from J; bases unmatched to any gene: 3. The CDR3 extends over 13 amino acids. CDR1 is SQVTM and CDR2 is ANQGSEA in the germline V gene. The CDR3 coding sequence is TGCAGCGTTGGAGGACAGGTTGGAAACACCATATATTTT. Its protein product is CSVGGQVGNTIYF.

The chain joins TRBV5-8 to TRBJ2-3; possible D gene TRBD1, 5 bases. The germline V gene encodes CDR1 SGHTS and CDR2 YDEGEE. This CDR3 is 15 amino acids long. V was cut by 2 bases and J by 6 bases, with 16 bases left in between. The CDR3 sequence: CASSLGAVQSDTQYF. The CDR3 DNA sequence: TGTGCCAGCAGCTTAGGGGCTGTACAGTCGGATACGCAGTATTTT.

In this sample, this clone turned up a few times. The genes are TRBV6-6 and TRBJ2-7, with D tentatively TRBD1 (6 bases). V was clipped by 7 bases and J by 2 bases, with 12 bases between them. The CDR3 sequence is 13 residues long. From germline, CDR1 is MNHNY and CDR2 SVGAGI (reference sequence). The CDR3 is CASTPQGTYEQYF. The CDR3 nucleotides are TGTGCCAGCACTCCACAGGGCACCTACGAGCAGTACTTC.

The genes are TRBV19 and TRBJ1-6; D remains unclear. From germline, CDR1 is LNHDA and CDR2 SQIVND (reference sequence). V shed 6 bases and J shed 9 bases, with 18 bases lying between them. The CDR3 contains 15 residues. The CDR3 nucleotides are TGTGCCAGTAGAAAGGGAGCCGGCGGGCGTTCACCCCTCCACTTT. As protein: CASRKGAGGRSPLHF.

This clone showed up just a few times. The chain joins TRBV18 to TRBJ2-7, with TRBD2 matching over 13 bases. Germline V gene data show CDR1 as KGHSH and CDR2 as LQKENI. J was trimmed by 0 bases and V by 1 base; bases with no gene match: 9. The CDR3 sequence is 19 residues long. The CDR3 nucleotides read TGTGCCAGCTCACCACTTGGGACTAGCGGGGTCTGGAGCTCCTACGAGCAGTACTTC. It specifies CASSPLGTSGVWSSYEQYF.

The chain links TRBV2 to TRBJ2-2, with D perhaps TRBD1 (5 bases). The V and J ends lost 1 base and 4 bases respectively, with 19 bases between them. In germline, CDR1 is SNHLY, CDR2 FYNNEI. There are 18 residues in the CDR3. Written as DNA, the CDR3 is TGTGCCAGCAGTGAAGGCCTGATGGGGCTCTGGGGCACCGGGGAGCTGTTTTTT. Translation: CASSEGLMGLWGTGELFF.

The CDR3 loop is CASSSPLDRSTDTQYF. Here the CDR3 DNA reads TGTGCCAGCAGCTCCCCTTTGGACAGGAGCACAGATACGCAGTATTTT. The V gene is TRBV7-9, the J gene TRBJ2-3; 7 positions agree with TRBD1. CDR1 is SEHNR and CDR2 is FQNEAQ in the germline V gene (reference sequence). CDR3 length: 16 amino acids. The trim removed 4 bases at V and 0 bases at J, leaving 7 bases unmatched.

The chain links TRBV11-2 to TRBJ2-1; a weak D match, TRBD1 (5 bases). This CDR3 region has 14 residues. In germline, CDR1 is SGHAT, CDR2 FQNNGV. V was shortened by 8 bases and J by 1 base, with 12 bases between the two germline ends. CDR3 residues: CASLGQGSYNEQFF. The DNA of the CDR3 is TGTGCCAGCCTAGGGCAGGGTTCCTACAATGAGCAGTTCTTC.

The chain is built from TRBV25-1 and TRBJ1-2; 7 bases match TRBD1. The CDR3 has 16 amino acids. The ends lost 4 bases at V and 4 bases at J; junction bases unmatched: 12. Germline-derived CDR1 and CDR2 are MGHDK and SYGVNS. In nucleotides, the CDR3 is TGTGCCAGCAGTGGGAGGGGGCGCCCAATAGCCTATGGCTACACCTTC. It encodes CASSGRGRPIAYGYTF.

The sample holds a few counts of this clone. The V and J genes are TRBV5-1 and TRBJ2-7; 8 bases map to TRBD1. The germline gives CDR1 SGHRS, CDR2 YFSETQ. The ends lost 0 bases at V and 0 bases at J; junction bases unmatched: 2. This CDR3 has 15 amino acids. In DNA, the CDR3 is TGCGCCAGCAGCTTGGGGACAGGGATCTCCTACGAGCAGTACTTC. This encodes CASSLGTGISYEQYF.

This chain joins TRBV18 and TRBJ1-1; maybe TRBD1 (5 bases). This CDR3 is built from 14 residues. V lost 4 bases and J lost 0, with 9 bases in between. Germline assignment: CDR1 KGHSH and CDR2 LQKENI. The CDR3: CASSRQIMNTEAFF. The CDR3 DNA follows: TGTGCCAGCTCACGACAGATCATGAACACTGAAGCTTTCTTT.

The chain employs TRBV28 and TRBJ1-2; 7 nucleotides match TRBD1. Trimming took 2 bases from V and 6 from J; bases not matched to a gene: 6. Germline lookup yields CDR1 MDHEN and CDR2 SYDVKM. This CDR3 is built from 14 residues. CDR3 DNA sequence: TGTGCCAGCAGTTTAATGGGACAGAATAATGGCTACACCTTC. Translated: CASSLMGQNNGYTF.